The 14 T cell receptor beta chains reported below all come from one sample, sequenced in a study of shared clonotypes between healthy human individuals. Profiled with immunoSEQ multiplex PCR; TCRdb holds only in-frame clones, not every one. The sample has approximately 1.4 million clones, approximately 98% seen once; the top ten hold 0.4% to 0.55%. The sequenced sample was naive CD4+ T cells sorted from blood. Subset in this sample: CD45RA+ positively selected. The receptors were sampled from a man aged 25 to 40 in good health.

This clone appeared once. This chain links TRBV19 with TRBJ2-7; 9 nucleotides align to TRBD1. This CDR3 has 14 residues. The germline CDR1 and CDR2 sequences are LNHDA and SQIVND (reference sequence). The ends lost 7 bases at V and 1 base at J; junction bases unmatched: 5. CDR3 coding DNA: TGTGCCAGTACCGAGACAGGGGGATCCTACGAGCAGTACTTC. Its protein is CASTETGGSYEQYF.

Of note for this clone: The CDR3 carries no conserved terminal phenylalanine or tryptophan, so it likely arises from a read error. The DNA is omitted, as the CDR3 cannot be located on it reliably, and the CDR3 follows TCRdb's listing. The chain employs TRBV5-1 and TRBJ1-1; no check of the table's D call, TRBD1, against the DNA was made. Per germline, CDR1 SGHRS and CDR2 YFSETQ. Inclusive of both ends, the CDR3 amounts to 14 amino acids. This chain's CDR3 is CASSSIMPGQGLDR.

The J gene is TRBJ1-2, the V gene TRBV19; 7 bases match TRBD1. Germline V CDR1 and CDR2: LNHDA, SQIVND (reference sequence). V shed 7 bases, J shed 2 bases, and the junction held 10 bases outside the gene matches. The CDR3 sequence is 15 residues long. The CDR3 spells CASTPGGQINYGYTF. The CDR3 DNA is TGTGCCAGTACCCCAGGGGGACAGATCAACTATGGCTACACCTTC.

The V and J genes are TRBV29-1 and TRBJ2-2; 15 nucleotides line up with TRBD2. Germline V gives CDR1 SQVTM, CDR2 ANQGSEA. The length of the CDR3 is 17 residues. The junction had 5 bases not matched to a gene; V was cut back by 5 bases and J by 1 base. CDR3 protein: CSVSSGLAGGNTGELFF. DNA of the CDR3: TGCAGCGTTTCCTCGGGACTAGCGGGAGGGAACACCGGGGAGCTGTTTTTT.

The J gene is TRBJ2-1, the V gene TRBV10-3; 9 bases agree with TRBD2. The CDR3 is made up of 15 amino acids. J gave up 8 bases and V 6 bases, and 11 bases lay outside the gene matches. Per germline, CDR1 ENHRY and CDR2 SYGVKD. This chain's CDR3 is CAISVLSGSGDEQFF. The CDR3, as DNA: TGTGCCATCAGCGTACTTAGCGGGAGCGGCGATGAGCAGTTCTTC.

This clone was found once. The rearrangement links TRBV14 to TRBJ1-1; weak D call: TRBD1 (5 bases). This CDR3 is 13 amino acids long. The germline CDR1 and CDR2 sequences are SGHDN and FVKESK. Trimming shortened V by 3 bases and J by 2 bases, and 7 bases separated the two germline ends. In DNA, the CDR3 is TGTGCCAGCAGCCAGGACACTAACACTGAAGCTTTCTTT. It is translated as CASSQDTNTEAFF. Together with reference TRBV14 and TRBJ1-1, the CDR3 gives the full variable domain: EAGVTQFPSHSVIEKGQTVTLRCDPISGHDNLYWYRRVMGKEIKFLLHFVKESKQDESGMPNNRFLAERTGGTYSTLKVQPAELEDSGVYFCASSQDTNTEAFFGQGTRLTVV.

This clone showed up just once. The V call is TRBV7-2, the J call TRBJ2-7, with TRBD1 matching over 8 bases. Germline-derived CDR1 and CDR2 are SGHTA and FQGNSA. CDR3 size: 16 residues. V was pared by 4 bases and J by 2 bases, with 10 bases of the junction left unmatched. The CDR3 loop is CASSSRQGHQPYEQYF. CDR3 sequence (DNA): TGTGCCAGCAGCTCTAGACAGGGGCATCAACCCTACGAGCAGTACTTC.

CDR3 coding DNA: TGTGCCAGCAGCTTAATTTTGATTGGGAGCACAGATACGCAGTATTTT. Amino acids: CASSLILIGSTDTQYF. The chain recombines TRBV7-6 with TRBJ2-3; no definite D call. The V and J ends lost 2 bases and 0 bases respectively, with 12 bases between them. The CDR3 runs 16 residues. CDR1 and CDR2 (germline): SGHVS, FNYEAQ.

CDR3 nucleotides: TGTGCCAGCAGGGAGTTCGGGGGAGTCGATGGCTACACCTTC. This codes for CASREFGGVDGYTF. This chain joins TRBV28 and TRBJ1-2; TRBD1 is a possible D gene (5 bases). Trimming removed 6 bases at V and 6 bases at J, with 17 bases between. Germline CDR1 is MDHEN and CDR2 is SYDVKM. The CDR3 runs to 14 residues.

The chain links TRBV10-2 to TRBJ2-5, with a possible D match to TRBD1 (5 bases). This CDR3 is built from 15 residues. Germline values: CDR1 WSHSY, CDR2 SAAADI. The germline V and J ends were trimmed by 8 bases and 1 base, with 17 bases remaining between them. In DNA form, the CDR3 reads TGCGCCAGCCGCTTTAGACAGACACCCCAAGAGACCCAGTACTTC. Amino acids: CASRFRQTPQETQYF.

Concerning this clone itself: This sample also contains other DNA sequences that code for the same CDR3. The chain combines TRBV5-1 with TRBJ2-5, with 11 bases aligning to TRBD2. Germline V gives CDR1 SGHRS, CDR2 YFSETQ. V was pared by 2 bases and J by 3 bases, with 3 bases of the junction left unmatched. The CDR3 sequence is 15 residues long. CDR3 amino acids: CASSFGTSGEETQYF. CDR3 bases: TGCGCCAGCAGCTTCGGGACTAGCGGCGAAGAGACCCAGTACTTC.

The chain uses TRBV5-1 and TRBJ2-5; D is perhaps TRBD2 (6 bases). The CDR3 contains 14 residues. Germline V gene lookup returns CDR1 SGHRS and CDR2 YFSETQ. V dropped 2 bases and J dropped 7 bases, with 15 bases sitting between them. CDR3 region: CASSLELLGGTQYF. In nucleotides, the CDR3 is TGCGCCAGCAGCTTAGAACTCTTGGGGGGGACCCAGTACTTC.

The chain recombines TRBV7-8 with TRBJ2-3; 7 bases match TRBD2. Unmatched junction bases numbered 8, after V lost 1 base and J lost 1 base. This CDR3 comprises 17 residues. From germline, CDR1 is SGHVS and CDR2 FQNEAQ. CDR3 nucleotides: TGTGCCAGCAGCTTAGTGTGGGCGGGAGCTCGCACAGATACGCAGTATTTT. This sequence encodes CASSLVWAGARTDTQYF.

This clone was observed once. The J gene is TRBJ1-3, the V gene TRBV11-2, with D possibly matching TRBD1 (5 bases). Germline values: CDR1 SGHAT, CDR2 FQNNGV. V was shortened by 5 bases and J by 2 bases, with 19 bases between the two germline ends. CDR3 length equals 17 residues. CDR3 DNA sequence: TGTGCCAGCAGCCCCCAGCGGATAGGGGCGGCTGGAAACACCATATATTTT. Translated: CASSPQRIGAAGNTIYF.